This TCR beta chain was identified in a study of technical replicates of blood from a few donors. The protocol was immunoSEQ multiplex PCR, while the TCRdb copy is restricted to in-frame clones and leaves out a portion. This sample yields more than 70,000 clones, of which about 96% are seen a single time; around 0.18% belongs to the top ten. This sequence was found in a human donor in good health. Sequencing was done on a sample of T cells isolated from PBMCs.

CDR3 sequence: CASSPGPDRLNSPLHF. CDR3 sequence (DNA): TGTGCCAGCAGCCCCGGACCGGACAGGCTAAATTCACCCCTCCACTTT. This chain uses TRBV7-8 with TRBJ1-6; 7 bases are shared with TRBD1. Germline V lookup: CDR1 SGHVS, CDR2 FQNEAQ. Germline trimming cut 5 bases from V and 7 bases from J; bases unmatched to any gene: 11. This CDR3 has 16 residues. The full variable domain, completed using reference TRBV7-8 and TRBJ1-6, is GAGVSQSPRYKVAKRGQDVALRCDPISGHVSLFWYQQALGQGPEFLTYFQNEAQLDKSGLPSDRFFAERPEGSVSTLKIQRTQQEDSAVYLCASSPGPDRLNSPLHFGNGTRLTVT.